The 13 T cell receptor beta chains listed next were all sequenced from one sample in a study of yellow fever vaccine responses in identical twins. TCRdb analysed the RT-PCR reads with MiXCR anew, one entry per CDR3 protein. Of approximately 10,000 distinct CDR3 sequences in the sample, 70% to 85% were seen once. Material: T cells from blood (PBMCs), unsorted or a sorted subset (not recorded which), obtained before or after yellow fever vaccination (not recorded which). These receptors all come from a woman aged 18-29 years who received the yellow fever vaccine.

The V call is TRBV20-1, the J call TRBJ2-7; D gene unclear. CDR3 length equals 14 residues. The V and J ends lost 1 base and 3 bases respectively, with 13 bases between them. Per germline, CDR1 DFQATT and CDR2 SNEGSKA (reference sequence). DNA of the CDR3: TGCAGTGCTAGAGGGGTCTCTTCGGACTACGAGCAGTACTTC. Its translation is CSARGVSSDYEQYF.

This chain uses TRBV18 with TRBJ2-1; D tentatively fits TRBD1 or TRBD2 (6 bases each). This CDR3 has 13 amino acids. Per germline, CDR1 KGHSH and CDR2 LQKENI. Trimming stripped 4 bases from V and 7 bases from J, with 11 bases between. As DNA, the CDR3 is TGTGCCAGCTCACTTGGGGGGCGGAATGAGCAGTTCTTC. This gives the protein CASSLGGRNEQFF. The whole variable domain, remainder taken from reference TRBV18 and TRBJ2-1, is NAGVMQNPRHLVRRRGQEARLRCSPMKGHSHVYWYRQLPEEGLKFMVYLQKENIIDESGMPKERFSAEFPKEGPSILRIQQVVRGDSAAYFCASSLGGRNEQFFGPGTRLTVL.

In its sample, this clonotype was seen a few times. The CDR3 DNA reads TGCAGCGTACCTCGACAGGGCGGCACTGAAGCTTTCTTT. Its protein is CSVPRQGGTEAFF. The chain recombines TRBV29-1 with TRBJ1-1; 7 nucleotides align to TRBD1. V gave up 6 bases and J gave up 4 bases; unmatched junction bases: 8. Germline CDR1 reads SQVTM; CDR2 reads ANQGSEA. CDR3 length equals 13 residues.

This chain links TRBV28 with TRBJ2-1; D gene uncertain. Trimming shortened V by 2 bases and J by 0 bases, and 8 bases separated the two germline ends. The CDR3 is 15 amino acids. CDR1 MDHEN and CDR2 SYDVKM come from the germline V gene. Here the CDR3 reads CASSLVRLSYNEQFF. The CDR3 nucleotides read TGTGCCAGCAGTTTAGTGAGACTCTCCTACAATGAGCAGTTCTTC.

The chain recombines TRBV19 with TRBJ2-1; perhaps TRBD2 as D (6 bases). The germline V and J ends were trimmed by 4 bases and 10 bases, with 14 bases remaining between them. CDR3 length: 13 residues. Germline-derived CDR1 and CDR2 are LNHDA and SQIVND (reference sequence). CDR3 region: CASSTRSSGEQFF. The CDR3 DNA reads TGTGCCAGTAGTACCAGGAGTAGCGGAGAGCAGTTCTTC.

The CDR3 bases are TGTGCCAGCAGCCCCGGGACTAGCGGGATAGTCGCAGATACGCAGTATTTT. It yields the protein CASSPGTSGIVADTQYF. The chain links TRBV7-3 to TRBJ2-3; TRBD2 matches 13 bases. The CDR3 sequence is 17 residues long. Germline CDR1 SGHTA, CDR2 FQGTGA. Unmatched junction bases numbered 9, after V lost 5 bases and J lost 4 bases.

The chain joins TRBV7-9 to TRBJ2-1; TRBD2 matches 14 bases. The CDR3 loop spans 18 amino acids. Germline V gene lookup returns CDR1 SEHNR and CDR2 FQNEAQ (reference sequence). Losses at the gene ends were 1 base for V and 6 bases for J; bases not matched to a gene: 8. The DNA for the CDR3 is TGTGCCAGCAGCTTAGAAGTGGGGACTAGCGGGAGCGGCAATGAGCAGTTCTTC. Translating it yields CASSLEVGTSGSGNEQFF.

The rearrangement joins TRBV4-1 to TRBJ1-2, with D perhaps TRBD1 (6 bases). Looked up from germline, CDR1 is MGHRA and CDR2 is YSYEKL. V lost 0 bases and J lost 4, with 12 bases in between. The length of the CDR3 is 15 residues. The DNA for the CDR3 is TGCGCCAGCAGCCAAGAAAGGGGGACTTTCTATGGCTACACCTTC. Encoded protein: CASSQERGTFYGYTF.

In DNA form, the CDR3 reads TGCGCCAGCGCACTAGCCGGGGGGGTATACAATGAGCAGTTCTTC. Encoded protein: CASALAGGVYNEQFF. The V and J genes are TRBV5-1 and TRBJ2-1, with 8 nucleotides matching TRBD2. CDR3 length: 15 residues. J lost 4 bases, V lost 7 bases, and 10 bases had no gene match. The germline V gene has CDR1 SGHRS and CDR2 YFSETQ.

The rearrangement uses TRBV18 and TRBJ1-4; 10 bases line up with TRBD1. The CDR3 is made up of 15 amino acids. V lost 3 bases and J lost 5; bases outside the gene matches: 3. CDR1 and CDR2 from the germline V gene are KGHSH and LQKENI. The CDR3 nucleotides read TGTGCCAGCTCACCGCCGGGACAGGGGAATGAAAAACTGTTTTTT. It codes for CASSPPGQGNEKLFF.

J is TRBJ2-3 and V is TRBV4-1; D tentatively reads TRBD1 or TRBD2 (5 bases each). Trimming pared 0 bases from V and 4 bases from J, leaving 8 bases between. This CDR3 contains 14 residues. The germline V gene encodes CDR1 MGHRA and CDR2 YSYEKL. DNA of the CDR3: TGCGCCAGCAGCCAAGAGGGGACGGCAGATACGCAGTATTTT. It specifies CASSQEGTADTQYF.

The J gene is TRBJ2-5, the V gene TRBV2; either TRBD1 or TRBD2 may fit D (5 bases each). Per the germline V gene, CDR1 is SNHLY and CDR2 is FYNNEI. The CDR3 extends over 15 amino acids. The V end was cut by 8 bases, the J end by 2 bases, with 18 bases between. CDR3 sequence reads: CASAFPWGLQETQYF. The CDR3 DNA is TGTGCCAGCGCATTCCCGTGGGGGTTACAAGAGACCCAGTACTTC.

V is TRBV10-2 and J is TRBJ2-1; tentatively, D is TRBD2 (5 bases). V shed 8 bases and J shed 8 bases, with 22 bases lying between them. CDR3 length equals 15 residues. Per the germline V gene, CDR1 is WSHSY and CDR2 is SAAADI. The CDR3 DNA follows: TGCGCCAGCTCCGAGGGCCAGCGGCCCCAACATGAGCAGTTCTTC. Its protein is CASSEGQRPQHEQFF.